This TCR beta chain stems from a study of blood T cell repertoires in COVID-19. The CDR3 is 14 residues long. J gave up 5 bases and V 4 bases, and 5 bases lay outside the gene matches. CDR1 is LGHDT and CDR2 is YNNKEL in the germline V gene (reference sequence). This clone was recorded once. Produced via immunoSEQ multiplex PCR; TCRdb's table is partial and in-frame only. Of approximately 200,000 clones listed, roughly nine tenths are singletons. The sequence came from a man in his thirties or forties with acute or convalescent COVID-19. The chain combines TRBV3-1 (or the pseudogene TRBV3-2) with TRBJ2-5; TRBD2 agrees at 9 bases. Input material: peripheral blood. DNA for the CDR3: TGTGCCAGCAGCCCCGGACTAGCGCGGGAGACCCAGTACTTC. Translation: CASSPGLARETQYF.